The entry below describes one T cell receptor beta chain. This clonotype has only a few counts. Its target antigen remains unknown. Base qualities were left out, and no much larger clone turns up one base away. V is pared back by 0 bases and J by 8 bases, with 22 bases lying between the germline termini. The CDR3 measures 16 amino acids from cysteine to phenylalanine. Only CDR3 DNA is held: 48 bases, read in frame from base 1. The germline V gene (reference sequence) provides CDR1 DFQATT and CDR2 SNEGSKA. This entry is derived from a study of vaccination and CD4 T cells after COVID-19 (dated 2022 in TCRdb). Turning to the overall study: In the convalescent cohort there were six males and four females, among whom were two Hispanic individuals, seven Caucasians, two Asians and one multiracial person. Each participant got two doses of either the Pfizer-BioNTech BNT162b2 vaccine (n=8) or the Moderna mRNA-1273 vaccine (n=2). Post-COVID blood samples were collected from convalescent patients a median of roughly 100 days after diagnosis, with a range of about 30 to 161 days. Post-vaccine blood samples were taken a median of about 72 days after the second vaccine dose, with a range of 14 to 241 days. The cultures were stimulated with overlapping spike peptide pools from SARS-CoV-2 and from the common cold coronaviruses HCoV-NL63, HCoV-OC43 and HCoV-229E. Control cultures used a CEFX viral epitope pool as positive control, an HIV-1 Nef peptide pool as negative control, or no peptide. In roughly nine COVID-19 convalescent patients and a handful of infection-naive healthy vaccine recipients, the spike-specific CD4+ TCR repertoire before mRNA vaccination was compared with the repertoire after mRNA vaccination. Summary of the overall study and its limitations: In convalescent patients, a median about 86% of post-vaccine SARS-CoV-2-reactive clones were detected only after vaccination, and vaccine-specific priming was suggested by this finding. Of the vaccine-specific clones found in convalescent patients, nearly all (304 of 307) were mono-reactive for SARS-CoV-2 spike instead of being cross-reactive with common cold coronaviruses. An increase in the median number of SARS-CoV-2-reactive clonotypes from 21 after infection to roughly 38 after vaccination was observed, but the change was not found to be significant. The study included relatively few convalescent patients and did not analyze early timepoints after natural infection.

Preparation of the library involved PCR. DNA from cultured CD4+ T cells underwent TCR sequencing with the Oncomine TCR Beta short-read assay at the Johns Hopkins FTIC core. The QIAamp micro DNA kit was used to extract genomic DNA from the cultured CD4+ T cells. Oncomine TCR Beta libraries made from cultured CD4+ T cells were pooled using unique dual indexes and sequenced on an Illumina iSeq 100. Per the original workflow: Non-productive sequences were removed, and CDR3s not starting with C, not ending with F or W, or shorter than 7 amino acids were discarded. The MANAFEST web application was used to identify antigen-specific clonotypes by comparing peptide-stimulated wells against reference wells and other culture wells. An FDR below 0.05, an odds ratio above 5, and a productive frequency above 0.1% in at least two of three replicate wells were required for clones to be considered positive. A clonotype counted as cross-reactive if it showed significant expansion both in the SARS-CoV-2 spike wells and in at least one common cold coronavirus spike condition. Similarity between CDR3 sequences was evaluated in R version 3.6.1 using Levenshtein distances (stringdist) and unrooted phylogenetic trees (ape). TCRdb passed the public sequencing reads through fastp at Q25 and MiXCR, retaining productive beta sequences. CDR3 protein sequences are deduplicated, and each keeps its most common genes and DNA. What appears here as the V and J calls and clone size reflects TCRdb's work, not the paper's. The sample table shows roughly 21,000 distinct CDR3 sequences, and 62% are seen once. The leading ten clones occupy 23% of the sample.

The sample's treatment or condition, from its label and the paper: roughly 10-day PBMC culture with coronavirus spike peptide pools or control peptides (ViraFEST assay). To expand antigen-specific T cells with peptide pools and then pick out the expanded clonotypes through TCR sequencing, the study relied on the ViraFEST assay. Negative nucleocapsid antibody tests taken both before and after vaccination confirmed that the healthy vaccine recipients had no prior SARS-CoV-2 infection. Approximately 2.1 million PBMCs per well were cultured in IMDM with approximately 5% human AB serum and 8.5 to 10 IU/ml IL-2, plus 10 ug/ml peptide pools. Half of the culture medium was replaced with fresh IL-2-containing medium on days 3 and 7. After about nine days of culture, CD4+ T cells were isolated by negative selection with the EasySep CD4+ T cell isolation kit. PBMCs were separated from whole blood using Ficoll-Paque Plus gradient centrifugation and then either used fresh or cryopreserved at -140C. Each culture condition was generally run in triplicate wells.

Sample: CD4+ T cells from blood, cultured in vitro, taken before SARS-CoV-2 vaccination. In this chain, TRBV20-1 is recombined with TRBJ1-2; the D gene assignment is ambiguous. The sequence came from a human donor who received a COVID-19 vaccine. This receptor has the CDR3 CSARDPIYAGIRGYTF. The nucleotide sequence is TGCAGTGCTAGAGATCCTATTTATGCTGGGATACGGGGCTACACCTTC.